These 27 T cell receptor beta chains originate from one sample sequenced in a study of Graves' ophthalmopathy and Graves' hyperthyroidism. RNA served as the template for amplifying TCR beta CDR3 regions. The authors performed first-round RT-PCR with HTBI primers and then a second-round multiplex PCR. Each CDR3 protein gets one entry after TCRdb re-called the multiplex PCR reads with MiXCR. The sample contains more than 150,000 distinct CDR3 sequences, approximately 40% of which appear only once. What was sequenced was peripheral blood. The receptors were gathered from a woman between 35 and 50 years old with Graves' ophthalmopathy.

This clonotype has ten or more counts. The CDR3 region has the DNA TGTGCCAGTAGCGAATGGGCTAGCGGGAGCTACGAGCAGTACTTC. Amino acid sequence: CASSEWASGSYEQYF. The chain has TRBV19 and TRBJ2-7, with 10 nucleotides matching TRBD2. V trimming: 6 bases; J trimming: 3 bases; junction bases outside the gene matches: 8. CDR3 length: 15 amino acids. Germline V gene data show CDR1 as LNHDA and CDR2 as SQIVND (reference sequence).

This clonotype was recorded many times. The gene calls are TRBV19 and TRBJ1-5; 10 nucleotides match TRBD1. V was clipped by 7 bases and J by 7 bases; unmatched bases: 13. Germline V lookup: CDR1 LNHDA, CDR2 SQIVND (reference sequence). This CDR3 comprises 16 residues. CDR3: CASNRGTGARGQPQHF. The CDR3 DNA sequence: TGTGCCAGTAACCGAGGGACAGGGGCACGAGGGCAGCCCCAGCATTTT.

This clonotype was seen many times. This chain uses TRBV27 with TRBJ2-2; D call uncertain. V lost 3 bases, J lost 5 bases, and 10 bases lay in between. Germline loops: CDR1 MNHEY, CDR2 SMNVEV (reference sequence). CDR3 length: 14 amino acids. The CDR3 nucleotides are TGTGCCAGCAGTTTGAACACTAAGACCGGGGAGCTGTTTTTT. It translates to CASSLNTKTGELFF.

The chain uses TRBV6-2 or TRBV6-3 and TRBJ1-1, with D possibly TRBD1 on 5 matching bases. Trimming pared 4 bases from V and 6 bases from J, leaving 15 bases between. This CDR3 is 14 amino acids long. Germline lookup yields CDR1 MNHEY and CDR2 SVGEGT. CDR3 nucleotides: TGTGCCAGCAGTTCCCCGACAGTCCACGCTGAAGCTTTCTTT. Amino acid sequence: CASSSPTVHAEAFF.

Ten or more counts support this clonotype. This rearrangement joins TRBV11-3 to TRBJ1-2; no definite D call. The CDR3 covers 18 residues. Trimming pared 4 bases from V and 0 bases from J, leaving 21 bases between. Germline V gene lookup returns CDR1 SGHNT and CDR2 YENEEA. CDR3 DNA sequence: TGTGCCAGCAGCTCAACGGTGATAACAAGAGAACCTAACTATGGCTACACCTTC. Protein: CASSSTVITREPNYGYTF.

Concerning this clonotype: One junction end does not reproduce the germline sequence, and a read error may be involved. This chain links TRBV28 with TRBJ2-7; TRBD2 might be the D (7 bases). CDR3 length equals 13 residues. Germline V gene lookup returns CDR1 MDHEN and CDR2 SYDVKM. The CDR3 DNA reads TGCGCCAGCAGCCCCAGGGGAGGGTACGAGCAGTACTTC. Protein sequence: CASSPRGGYEQYF.

The V and J genes are TRBV12-3 or TRBV12-4 and TRBJ2-7; D not resolved. Trimming took off 5 bases at V and 1 base at J, with 15 bases between the two ends. This CDR3 comprises 15 residues. CDR3 DNA: TGTGCCAGCAGTGACGAGCGCCCCAGATCCTACGAGCAGTACTTC. It specifies CASSDERPRSYEQYF.

This clonotype has at least ten counts. The V gene is TRBV7-2, the J gene TRBJ2-2, with TRBD2 matching over 8 bases. From germline, CDR1 is SGHTA and CDR2 FQGNSA. J lost 1 base, V lost 5 bases, and 6 bases had no gene match. CDR3 length: 16 residues. In DNA, the CDR3 is TGTGCCAGCAGCCACACTAGCGGAAGGAACACCGGGGAGCTGTTTTTT. It codes for CASSHTSGRNTGELFF.

The V gene is TRBV28, the J gene TRBJ2-7; D is uncertain. This CDR3 is built from 11 residues. Trimming shortened V by 6 bases and J by 6 bases, and 9 bases separated the two germline ends. The V gene's germline CDR1 is MDHEN and CDR2 SYDVKM. DNA of the CDR3: TGTGCCAGCAGCAGAGTGTCCGAGCAGTACTTC. This codes for CASSRVSEQYF.

This clonotype was recorded only once. This chain's CDR3 is CASSWEPGEQYF. In DNA form, the CDR3 reads TGTGCCAGCAGTTGGGAGCCGGGCGAGCAGTACTTC. This chain connects TRBV28 to TRBJ2-7; D is perhaps TRBD2 (5 bases). The V and J ends lost 4 bases and 6 bases respectively, with 10 bases between them. The CDR3 length is 12 residues. Germline V CDR1 and CDR2: MDHEN, SYDVKM.

The V and J genes are TRBV28 and TRBJ1-1, with D possibly matching TRBD1 (5 bases). With 6 bases removed from V and 4 bases from J, the gap between germline ends came to 15 bases. The germline V gene encodes CDR1 MDHEN and CDR2 SYDVKM. The CDR3 runs to 14 residues. This chain's CDR3 is CASSPGTFFTEAFF. CDR3 sequence (DNA): TGTGCCAGCAGCCCAGGGACCTTTTTCACTGAAGCTTTCTTT.

V is TRBV11-2 and J is TRBJ1-6; no clear D gene. From germline, CDR1 is SGHAT and CDR2 FQNNGV. The V end was cut by 5 bases, the J end by 10 bases, with 9 bases between. The CDR3 extends over 12 amino acids. CDR3 sequence reads: CASSTQRSPLHF. CDR3 nucleotides: TGTGCCAGCAGCACCCAGAGGTCACCCCTCCACTTT.

This rearrangement joins TRBV19 to TRBJ1-2; D call uncertain. V dropped 2 bases and J dropped 6 bases, with 10 bases sitting between them. The V gene's germline CDR1 is LNHDA and CDR2 SQIVND (reference sequence). The CDR3 is 13 residues long. The CDR3 sequence: CASSIRRWDGYTF. The CDR3 bases are TGTGCCAGTAGTATACGACGGTGGGATGGCTACACCTTC.

The J gene is TRBJ2-7, the V gene TRBV6-5, with a possible D match to TRBD2 (5 bases). The V gene's germline CDR1 is MNHEY and CDR2 SVGAGI. The CDR3 loop spans 14 amino acids. The germline V and J ends were trimmed by 3 bases and 2 bases, with 11 bases remaining between them. CDR3 residues: CASSYEGHPYEQYF. CDR3 DNA sequence: TGTGCCAGCAGTTATGAGGGCCACCCCTACGAGCAGTACTTC.

This clonotype was detected ten times or more. The chain combines TRBV6-5 with TRBJ2-5; D possibly corresponds to TRBD2 (7 bases). CDR3 size: 16 residues. V lost 4 bases and J lost 3, with 18 bases in between. Germline V lookup: CDR1 MNHEY, CDR2 SVGAGI. In DNA, the CDR3 is TGTGCCAGCAGTTTGGGGGGGGGCGGGAGAAAAGAGACCCAGTACTTC. Translating it yields CASSLGGGGRKETQYF.

This clonotype showed up many times. The chain carries TRBV28 and TRBJ1-5; 7 bases are a match to TRBD1. The CDR3 loop spans 16 amino acids. Per the germline V gene, CDR1 is MDHEN and CDR2 is SYDVKM. J lost 0 bases, V lost 2 bases, and 4 bases had no gene match. CDR3 in DNA: TGTGCCAGCAGTTTAAGGGGACAGCCTAGCAATCAGCCCCAGCATTTT. Its translation: CASSLRGQPSNQPQHF.

CDR3 residues: CASSTGMTANYGYTF. In nucleotides, the CDR3 is TGTGCCAGCAGCACAGGGATGACAGCGAACTATGGCTACACCTTC. The V gene is TRBV12-3 or TRBV12-4, the J gene TRBJ1-2; D might be TRBD1 (6 bases). This CDR3 is built from 15 residues. V shed 6 bases and J shed 2 bases, with 16 bases lying between them.

J is TRBJ1-5 and V is TRBV28; 12 nucleotides line up with TRBD1. The V gene end was trimmed by 6 bases and the J gene end by 3 bases; junction bases not matched to a gene: 6. This CDR3 spans 16 amino acids. Per germline, CDR1 MDHEN and CDR2 SYDVKM. CDR3 region: CASSRGDRGPNQPQHF. CDR3 coding DNA: TGTGCCAGCAGCCGAGGGGACAGGGGGCCCAATCAGCCCCAGCATTTT.

The V and J genes are TRBV6-2 or TRBV6-3 and TRBJ1-2; perhaps TRBD1 as D (5 bases). Trimming removed 5 bases at V and 7 bases at J, with 8 bases between. CDR3 length equals 11 residues. Germline V gives CDR1 MNHEY, CDR2 SVGEGT. CDR3 sequence (DNA): TGTGCCAGCAGTCAGGGTACTGGCTACACCTTC. Translation gives CASSQGTGYTF.

V gene TRBV6-5 combines with J gene TRBJ1-1, with a weak D call TRBD1 (6 bases). V was shortened by 0 bases and J by 1 base, with 15 bases between the two germline ends. CDR1 is MNHEY, CDR2 SVGAGI, per germline. This CDR3 contains 17 residues. This chain's CDR3 is CASSYSARGGWNTEAFF. CDR3 nucleotide sequence: TGTGCCAGCAGTTACTCGGCCAGGGGAGGGTGGAACACTGAAGCTTTCTTT.

This chain uses TRBV12-3 or TRBV12-4 with TRBJ1-1, with 9 bases fitting TRBD1. This CDR3 is built from 15 residues. The ends lost 9 bases at V and 0 bases at J; junction bases unmatched: 8. CDR3 DNA sequence: TGTGCCAGTGAACCGGGACAGGGCCTGAACACTGAAGCTTTCTTT. This translates into CASEPGQGLNTEAFF.

This rearrangement joins TRBV28 to TRBJ2-5, with 7 bases that match TRBD2. This CDR3 has 17 amino acids. The junction had 15 bases not matched to a gene; V was cut back by 6 bases and J by 2 bases. CDR1 MDHEN and CDR2 SYDVKM come from the germline V gene. DNA for the CDR3: TGTGCCAGCAGCCAAGATCGCCTAGCGGAGGATCAAGAGACCCAGTACTTC. Its protein product is CASSQDRLAEDQETQYF.

The chain couples TRBV6-2 or TRBV6-3 to TRBJ2-7, with 12 bases that match TRBD2. This CDR3 comprises 16 residues. V was pared by 5 bases and J by 4 bases, with 9 bases of the junction left unmatched. CDR1 and CDR2 (germline): MNHEY, SVGEGT. CDR3 sequence (DNA): TGTGCCAGCAGTCAGCCCGGACTAGCGGGAAGGTACGAGCAGTACTTC. Amino acid sequence: CASSQPGLAGRYEQYF.

This clonotype was observed at least ten times. The rearrangement uses TRBV24-1 and TRBJ2-2; unclear D gene. The germline gives CDR1 KGHDR, CDR2 SFDVKD. CDR3 length: 12 amino acids. The V and J ends lost 4 bases and 6 bases respectively, with 5 bases between them. The CDR3 spells CATSDAAGELFF. CDR3 bases: TGTGCCACCAGTGACGCGGCCGGGGAGCTGTTTTTT.

In its sample, this clonotype was seen many times. The chain has TRBV6-5 and TRBJ2-5; D might be TRBD1 (6 bases). V shed 2 bases and J shed 2 bases, with 9 bases lying between them. CDR3 size: 14 residues. Per the germline V gene, CDR1 is MNHEY and CDR2 is SVGAGI. The CDR3 loop is CASSYQDRQETQYF. CDR3 DNA: TGTGCCAGCAGTTACCAGGACAGACAAGAGACCCAGTACTTC.

In this sample, this clonotype turned up many times. The chain links TRBV5-5 to TRBJ1-5; D perhaps matches TRBD1 (6 bases). Trimming shortened V by 1 base and J by 2 bases, and 13 bases separated the two germline ends. This CDR3 is built from 16 residues. CDR1 is SGHKS, CDR2 YYEKEE, per germline (reference sequence). The CDR3 reads CASSLFPGAGNQPQHF. DNA for the CDR3: TGTGCCAGCAGCTTGTTCCCAGGGGCGGGCAATCAGCCCCAGCATTTT. Full variable domain (remainder filled in from reference TRBV5-5 and TRBJ1-5): DAGVTQSPTHLIKTRGQQVTLRCSPISGHKSVSWYQQVLGQGPQFIFQYYEKEERGRGNFPDRFSARQFPNYSSELNVNALLLGDSALYLCASSLFPGAGNQPQHFGDGTRLSIL.

This clonotype was counted at least ten times. The CDR3 coding sequence is TGTGCCAGCAGAGGGGACGGTGGCTACACCTTC. The encoded protein is CASRGDGGYTF. The J gene is TRBJ1-2, the V gene TRBV12-3 or TRBV12-4; perhaps TRBD1 as D (5 bases). Trimming left V 6 bases short and J 7 bases short, with 9 bases between. The CDR3 is made up of 11 amino acids.